This TCR beta chain was documented in a study of OX40 agonist ivuxolimab in advanced cancers. About the study as a whole: Ivuxolimab was a fully human IgG2 agonistic monoclonal antibody targeting the costimulatory receptor OX40 (CD134). Intravenous ivuxolimab was administered to patients every 2 weeks at six dose levels: 0.01, 0.1, 0.3, 1.5, 3 and 10 mg/kg. In the dose-escalation cohort, 65% to 85% of patients were male, and the mean age was around 60 years with a range of 23 to 79. Prior anti-PD-1, anti-PD-L1 or anti-CTLA-4 therapy was permitted, and 40% of dose-escalation patients had received checkpoint inhibitors. The paper describes the monotherapy dose-escalation part (N = 52 patients) of the phase I trial of ivuxolimab. Partial responses occurred in three dose-escalation patients, of whom one had hepatocellular carcinoma and two had cutaneous melanoma. Among the roughly 52 dose-escalation patients, around 19 had hepatocellular carcinoma, about 15 melanoma, 9 renal cell carcinoma and 9 head and neck cancer. Peripheral TCRbeta sequencing aimed to test whether ivuxolimab altered TCR sequence diversity and caused clonal T-cell expansion. The paper as a whole reports these results and caveats: Low levels of normalized T-cell clonal expansion were also seen in some nonresponding patients. In partial responders in the 0.1-3.0 mg/kg groups, normalized peripheral clonal expansion was found to be among the lowest, especially among CD8+ T cells. After ivuxolimab, expanded clones were on average more numerous among CD8+ T cells than among CD4+ T cells. Which antigens the clonally expanded peripheral T cells were specific for was not determined. At doses of 0.1 to 3.0 mg/kg, clonal expansion of both CD4+ and CD8+ T cells in blood was seen between baseline and week 6.

For sequencing of the TCRbeta CDR3 region, genomic DNA was extracted from the sorted cells. TCRbeta CDR3 regions were sequenced using the immunoSEQ Assay. Drawn from immuneACCESS, this table holds only the in-frame rearrangements with V and J called that TCRdb kept. Clones are partly lost; checked studies trace under half to an unresolved V gene and leave the rest unexplained. Here the sample has over 15,000 clones; about 81% occur a single time. Of the sample, around two fifths is held by the ten largest clones. Its CDR3 holds 19 amino acids, cysteine through phenylalanine. Only the CDR3 DNA stays, 57 bases, in frame from base 1. CDR1 and CDR2 are drawn from the germline V gene: MGHRA, YSYEKL. V is shortened by 0 bases, J by 0 bases, and the region joining them spans 15 bases. The trial excluded patients who had a history of autoimmune disease or who were on systemic immunosuppression. Peripheral blood for TCR sequencing was collected from all dose cohorts at baseline, on cycle 4 day 1, and on cycle 7 day 1. Samples came from an open-label, multicenter, first-in-human phase I dose-escalation trial of ivuxolimab. Adults with locally advanced or metastatic head and neck squamous cell, hepatocellular, melanoma or renal cell carcinoma were enrolled in the trial. CD4+ and CD8+ T cells were sorted separately from peripheral blood before TCR sequencing.

This clone showed up just once. The specificity of this receptor is unknown. Base quality data are lacking; no much larger clone is found one base away. The chain is encoded by TRBV4-1 joined to TRBJ2-6; perhaps TRBD1 is the D gene, with 6 bases matching. The source material was CD4+ or CD8+ T cells sorted from blood, sampled in a trial of the OX40 agonist ivuxolimab. The receptor was isolated from an adult with an advanced solid tumor such as melanoma, head and neck, liver or kidney cancer. The nucleotide sequence is given as TGCGCCAGCAGCCAAGACCCTAGGGACACTCTCTCTGGGGCCAACGTCCTGACTTTC. Its coded protein is CASSQDPRDTLSGANVLTF.